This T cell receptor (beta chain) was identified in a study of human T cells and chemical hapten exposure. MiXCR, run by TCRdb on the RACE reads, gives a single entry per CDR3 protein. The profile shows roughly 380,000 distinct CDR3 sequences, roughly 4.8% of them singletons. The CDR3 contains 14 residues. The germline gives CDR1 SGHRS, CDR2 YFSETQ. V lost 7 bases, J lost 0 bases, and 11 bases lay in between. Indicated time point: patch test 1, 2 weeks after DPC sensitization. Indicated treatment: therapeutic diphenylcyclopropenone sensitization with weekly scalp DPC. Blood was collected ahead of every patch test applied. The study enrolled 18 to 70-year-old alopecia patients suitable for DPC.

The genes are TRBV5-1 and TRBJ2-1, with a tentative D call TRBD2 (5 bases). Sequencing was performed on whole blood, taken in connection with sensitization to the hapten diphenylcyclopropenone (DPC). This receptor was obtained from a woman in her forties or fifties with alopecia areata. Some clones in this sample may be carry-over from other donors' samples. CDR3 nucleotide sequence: TGCGCCAGCGGCGGGCCCGACTCCTACAATGAGCAGTTCTTC. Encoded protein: CASGGPDSYNEQFF.